This TCR beta chain originates from a study of Tregs in tolerant kidney transplant recipients. With regard to this clone: Its target is unknown.

Assay: immunoSEQ multiplex PCR; the TCRdb copy retains only in-frame clones and omits some. The sample has about 120,000 clones, 92% seen once; the top ten hold more than 0.45%. CDR1 and CDR2 (germline): SGHTA, FQGTGA. The trim removed 6 bases at V and 7 bases at J, leaving 10 bases unmatched. This CDR3 contains 15 residues. CD4+CD25+CD127- Tregs, CD4+CD25- non-Tregs, CD4 and CD8 cells were sorted. General study results and limits: Validation in larger populations is needed because few patients were studied. Biological reproducibility was not directly addressed, but technical replication error appeared minimal.

What was sequenced was CD4+ T cells from blood. V usage is TRBV7-3 and J usage is TRBJ1-5; 9 positions agree with TRBD1. The TCR was taken from a human donor in good health. This chain's CDR3 is CASSATGGFGQPQHF. CDR3 nucleotide sequence: TGTGCCAGCAGTGCCACAGGGGGCTTTGGCCAGCCCCAGCATTTT.